Each of the 30 T cell receptor beta chains below was sequenced from the same sample in a study of blood T cells in healthy people across ages. A J-beta primer mix and a sample-barcoded 5' primer were used in a second PCR of about 7 to 12 cycles. TCRdb itself ran the 5' RACE reads through MiXCR, one entry per CDR3 protein. Of approximately 730,000 distinct CDR3 sequences in the sample, more than 40% were seen once. Sequences were obtained from blood. The receptors stem from a woman aged 55-69 years in good health.

This clonotype appeared a few times. This chain uses TRBV7-2 with TRBJ2-7, with 7 bases that match TRBD2. The V gene's germline CDR1 is SGHTA and CDR2 FQGNSA. CDR3 size: 15 residues. Unmatched junction bases numbered 9, after V lost 1 base and J lost 6 bases. CDR3 sequence: CASSLVSAGAGEQYF. The CDR3 DNA follows: TGTGCCAGCAGCTTAGTTTCTGCGGGAGCAGGCGAGCAGTACTTC.

V and J are TRBV24-1 and TRBJ2-3; D is unclear. The CDR3 is 15 amino acids. Germline CDR1 KGHDR, CDR2 SFDVKD. With 3 bases removed from V and 2 bases from J, the gap between germline ends came to 11 bases. In nucleotides, the CDR3 is TGTGCCACCAGTGATAGGGCGGAGTCCACAGATACGCAGTATTTT. This encodes CATSDRAESTDTQYF.

The chain is built from TRBV5-8 and TRBJ1-4, with D maybe TRBD1 (5 bases). V dropped 7 bases and J dropped 4 bases, with 20 bases sitting between them. Germline CDR1 is SGHTS and CDR2 is YDEGEE. The CDR3 has 16 residues. The DNA for the CDR3 is TGTGCCAGCTCGTGGTACACCCGGGGGGGTAATGAAAAACTGTTTTTT. Translating it yields CASSWYTRGGNEKLFF.

The chain recombines TRBV29-1 with TRBJ1-1; D is uncertain. Germline values: CDR1 SQVTM, CDR2 ANQGSEA. V lost 4 bases to trimming and J lost 1 base, with 7 bases between them. The CDR3 runs to 12 residues. The CDR3 bases are TGCAGCGTTGGAGCTCGGAACACTGAAGCTTTCTTT. As protein: CSVGARNTEAFF.

About this clonotype itself: One end of the junction fails to match germline, which may point to a read error. The CDR3 coding sequence is TGTGCCAGCAGTTTCAGCGCTGACACAGATTCGCAGTATTTT. Translated: CASSFSADTDSQYF. The chain links TRBV28 to TRBJ2-3; D unresolved. The CDR3 totals 14 residues. CDR1 is MDHEN, CDR2 SYDVKM, per germline.

This clonotype was counted a few times. The chain is built from TRBV4-3 and TRBJ2-5, with D hard to call. The J call could be wrong; TRBJ2-7 is a better fit for the DNA end. CDR1 is LGHNA and CDR2 is YSLEER in the germline V gene. The CDR3 consists of 14 residues. CDR3 region: CASSDGLKPDEQYF. The DNA of the CDR3 is TGCGCCAGCAGCGATGGGTTGAAGCCCGACGAGCAGTACTTC.

This clonotype was picked up many times. The gene calls are TRBV6-2 or TRBV6-3 and TRBJ2-7, with TRBD1 as a possible D gene (5 bases). This CDR3 contains 16 residues. Trimming cost V 2 bases and J 0 bases, with 14 bases left between them. Germline loops: CDR1 MNHEY, CDR2 SVGEGT. Here the CDR3 reads CASSYPWYRSSYEQYF. The CDR3 DNA reads TGTGCCAGCAGTTACCCGTGGTACAGGAGCTCCTACGAGCAGTACTTC.

This clonotype occurred a few times. CDR3 nucleotides: TGTGCCAGCAGCTTAGGGCTAGCGGGAGTAGTAGACATTCAGTACTTC. This encodes CASSLGLAGVVDIQYF. The genes are TRBV7-2 and TRBJ2-4; 10 bases map to TRBD2. The CDR3 contains 16 residues. The ends lost 1 base at V and 8 bases at J; junction bases unmatched: 8. Germline V gene data show CDR1 as SGHTA and CDR2 as FQGNSA.

The genes are TRBV6-1 and TRBJ2-5, with 7 nucleotides matching TRBD2. CDR3 length: 15 amino acids. V lost 1 base, J lost 2 bases, and 4 bases stayed unmatched. In germline, CDR1 is MNHNS, CDR2 SASEGT. CDR3 amino acids: CASSEVGLVQETQYF. The CDR3 DNA sequence: TGTGCCAGCAGTGAAGTAGGACTAGTGCAAGAGACCCAGTACTTC.

The chain has TRBV6-1 and TRBJ1-5; D is undetermined. The V end was cut by 7 bases, the J end by 8 bases, with 18 bases between. The CDR3 is made up of 14 amino acids. Germline CDR1 MNHNS, CDR2 SASEGT. The CDR3, as DNA: TGTGCCAGCATCGAGGGCCCGTTAAAAAAGCCCCAGCATTTT. Its translation is CASIEGPLKKPQHF.

J is TRBJ1-2 and V is TRBV12-3 or TRBV12-4; TRBD1 might be the D (5 bases). The CDR3 extends over 13 amino acids. V was trimmed by 2 bases and J by 2 bases, leaving 6 bases between them. CDR3 residues: CASSLYRNYGYTF. The CDR3, as DNA: TGTGCCAGCAGTTTATACAGGAACTATGGCTACACCTTC.

This clonotype occurred a few times. The V gene is TRBV7-2, the J gene TRBJ2-1; TRBD1 matches at 9 bases. Per germline, CDR1 SGHTA and CDR2 FQGNSA. The CDR3 length is 14 residues. V lost 5 bases and J lost 4; bases outside the gene matches: 3. The CDR3 sequence: CASSRQGVYNEQFF. The CDR3 DNA reads TGTGCCAGCAGCCGACAGGGGGTGTACAATGAGCAGTTCTTC.

The chain employs TRBV5-1 and TRBJ2-3, with D possibly called TRBD1 or TRBD2 (6 bases each). The CDR3 loop spans 16 amino acids. Trimming shortened V by 2 bases and J by 2 bases, and 15 bases separated the two germline ends. Germline V gene sequence: CDR1 SGHRS, CDR2 YFSETQ. CDR3 sequence: CASSLLGRGVTDTQYF. The CDR3 nucleotides are TGCGCCAGCAGCTTACTAGGAAGGGGGGTCACAGATACGCAGTATTTT.

The V gene is TRBV6-2 or TRBV6-3, the J gene TRBJ2-7; unclear D gene. The CDR3 contains 18 residues. Germline V CDR1 and CDR2: MNHEY, SVGEGT. V lost 0 bases and J 7 bases, leaving 25 bases between the germline ends. The DNA for the CDR3 is TGTGCCAGCAGTTACTCTCTAGGGTACCCCAAATCCGCAGATGAGCAGTACTTC. It specifies CASSYSLGYPKSADEQYF.

The rearrangement uses TRBV9 and TRBJ2-7; D ambiguous. V lost 6 bases and J lost 0, with 16 bases in between. CDR3 size: 15 residues. Germline CDR1 and CDR2: SGDLS and YYNGEE. CDR3 in DNA: TGTGCCAGCACTCCCAAGGGCAAAAGCTCCTACGAGCAGTACTTC. This sequence encodes CASTPKGKSSYEQYF.

This clonotype has a single count. CDR3 region: CASSSLGHYGYTF. DNA of the CDR3: TGTGCCAGCAGTTCCCTGGGACACTATGGCTACACCTTC. The chain couples TRBV27 to TRBJ1-2; maybe TRBD1 (5 bases). V lost 4 bases and J 3 bases, leaving 9 bases between the germline ends. Germline assignment: CDR1 MNHEY and CDR2 SMNVEV (reference sequence). The CDR3 sequence is 13 residues long.

In its sample, this clonotype was seen once. This chain joins TRBV20-1 and TRBJ1-4, with D possibly matching TRBD1 (6 bases). V was trimmed by 6 bases and J by 5 bases, leaving 13 bases between them. The CDR3 has 13 amino acids. CDR1 is DFQATT and CDR2 is SNEGSKA in the germline V gene (reference sequence). The CDR3 bases are TGCAGTGCAAACGACAGGTTAAATGAAAAACTGTTTTTT. Its translation is CSANDRLNEKLFF.

V usage is TRBV10-3 and J usage is TRBJ2-5, with TRBD2 matching over 8 bases. After removal of 10 bases from V and 2 bases from J, the junction contained 12 bases not matched to a gene. CDR1 and CDR2 from the germline V gene are ENHRY and SYGVKD. The CDR3 has 15 amino acids. Here the CDR3 reads CATYWGSGEQETQYF. CDR3 nucleotide sequence: TGTGCCACATACTGGGGTAGCGGGGAACAAGAGACCCAGTACTTC.

V usage is TRBV6-6 and J usage is TRBJ2-5, with 7 bases matching TRBD1. The CDR3 has 16 amino acids. CDR1 and CDR2 (germline): MNHNY, SVGAGI (reference sequence). The junction had 8 bases not matched to a gene; V was cut back by 4 bases and J by 0 bases. CDR3 nucleotide sequence: TGTGCCAGCAGTTCGGGGACAGAGCTGTACCAAGAGACCCAGTACTTC. Its protein is CASSSGTELYQETQYF.

The chain recombines TRBV7-9 with TRBJ2-6; D might be TRBD2 (5 bases). Trimming removed 11 bases from V and 1 base from J, with 12 bases in between. Per germline, CDR1 SEHNR and CDR2 FQNEAQ (reference sequence). This CDR3 is 14 amino acids long. CDR3 nucleotides: TGTGCCGGACTCCATGCATCTGGGGCCAACGTCCTGACTTTC. Amino acids: CAGLHASGANVLTF.

The genes are TRBV28 and TRBJ1-5, with 7 bases matching TRBD1. Losses at the gene ends were 6 bases for V and 2 bases for J; bases not matched to a gene: 10. The length of the CDR3 is 16 residues. The germline gives CDR1 MDHEN, CDR2 SYDVKM. This chain's CDR3 is CASRAPMTGRNQPQHF. The CDR3 DNA follows: TGTGCCAGCAGGGCCCCTATGACAGGGCGCAATCAGCCCCAGCATTTT.

The genes are TRBV12-3 or TRBV12-4 and TRBJ2-1; a weak D match, TRBD1 (6 bases). V was trimmed by 4 bases and J by 0 bases, leaving 13 bases between them. The CDR3 is made up of 16 amino acids. The CDR3 coding sequence is TGTGCCAGCAGTTCGACAGGTGACAGCTCCTACAATGAGCAGTTCTTC. Its protein is CASSSTGDSSYNEQFF.

Only a few counts were recorded for this clonotype. The chain recombines TRBV4-2 with TRBJ2-3, with D tentatively TRBD2 (5 bases). Deletions cut 0 bases from V and 2 bases from J, with 18 bases between. This CDR3 is 18 amino acids long. Germline values: CDR1 LGHNA, CDR2 YNFKEQ. The CDR3 DNA sequence: TGTGCCAGCAGCCAAGATTTTGGGTGGGAGACTAACACAGATACGCAGTATTTT. Its translation: CASSQDFGWETNTDTQYF.

The chain combines TRBV11-2 with TRBJ2-1, with TRBD2 matching over 12 bases. Germline trimming cut 3 bases from V and 8 bases from J; bases unmatched to any gene: 8. From germline, CDR1 is SGHAT and CDR2 FQNNGV. CDR3 length: 16 residues. The CDR3 DNA sequence: TGTGCCAGCAGCTTCGGGACTAGCGGGTTTTCTTATGAGCAGTTCTTC. Amino acids: CASSFGTSGFSYEQFF.

This clonotype was seen a single time. This chain uses TRBV20-1 with TRBJ2-3, with 12 bases fitting TRBD2. Germline V CDR1 and CDR2: DFQATT, SNEGSKA (reference sequence). V lost 6 bases, J lost 5 bases, and 12 bases stayed unmatched. The CDR3 has 16 residues. CDR3 protein: CSATRASGGAGDTQYF. Written as DNA, the CDR3 is TGCAGTGCCACCAGGGCTAGCGGGGGGGCAGGAGATACGCAGTATTTT.

This sequence joins TRBV27 and TRBJ1-1; 7 bases align to TRBD1. V trimming: 8 bases; J trimming: 11 bases; junction bases outside the gene matches: 11. From germline, CDR1 is MNHEY and CDR2 SMNVEV (reference sequence). This CDR3 has 12 residues. CDR3 in DNA: TGTGCCAGCCGACAAGGGGGCGGATCGGCTTTCTTT. This encodes CASRQGGGSAFF.

Note on this clonotype: Relative to the germline gene, one junction end is altered; a read error may explain this. This chain joins TRBV27 and TRBJ2-1, with 9 bases identical to TRBD2. Germline V gene sequence: CDR1 MNHEY, CDR2 SMNVEV (reference sequence). The length of the CDR3 is 17 residues. Here the CDR3 reads CTSTTRRGGDSYNEQFF. The CDR3 DNA reads as TGTACCAGCACCACTAGGCGGGGGGGAGATTCCTACAATGAGCAGTTCTTC.

The chain couples TRBV10-3 to TRBJ2-5; TRBD1 agrees at 9 bases. The ends lost 11 bases at V and 0 bases at J; junction bases unmatched: 7. The CDR3 totals 14 residues. The germline CDR1 and CDR2 sequences are ENHRY and SYGVKD. The CDR3 is CAVGRDRDQETQYF. In DNA form, the CDR3 reads TGTGCCGTCGGAAGGGACAGGGACCAAGAGACCCAGTACTTC.

The chain carries TRBV29-1 and TRBJ2-5; 7 nucleotides agree with TRBD2. The CDR3 totals 12 residues. V was clipped by 4 bases and J by 4 bases; unmatched bases: 3. Germline V gene data show CDR1 as SQVTM and CDR2 as ANQGSEA. The CDR3 DNA is TGCAGCGTTGTATGGGAGGGAGAGACCCAGTACTTC. It translates to CSVVWEGETQYF.

The rearrangement joins TRBV12-3 or TRBV12-4 to TRBJ2-2; 7 bases map to TRBD2. CDR3 length: 16 amino acids. J gave up 2 bases and V 6 bases, and 9 bases lay outside the gene matches. CDR3 DNA: TGTGCCAGCAGCCCTAGGGCTAGCGGAAACACCGGGGAGCTGTTTTTT. It encodes CASSPRASGNTGELFF.